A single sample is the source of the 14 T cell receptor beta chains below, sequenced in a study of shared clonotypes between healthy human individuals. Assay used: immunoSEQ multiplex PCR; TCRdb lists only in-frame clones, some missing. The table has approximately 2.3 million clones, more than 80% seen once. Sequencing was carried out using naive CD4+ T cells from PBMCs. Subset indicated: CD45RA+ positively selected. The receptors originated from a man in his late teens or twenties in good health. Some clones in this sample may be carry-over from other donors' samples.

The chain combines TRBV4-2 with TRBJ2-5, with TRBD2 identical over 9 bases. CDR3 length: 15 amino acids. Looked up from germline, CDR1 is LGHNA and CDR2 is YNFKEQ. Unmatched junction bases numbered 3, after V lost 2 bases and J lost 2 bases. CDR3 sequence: CASSQTSGPQETQYF. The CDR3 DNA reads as TGTGCCAGCAGCCAAACTAGCGGGCCACAAGAGACCCAGTACTTC.

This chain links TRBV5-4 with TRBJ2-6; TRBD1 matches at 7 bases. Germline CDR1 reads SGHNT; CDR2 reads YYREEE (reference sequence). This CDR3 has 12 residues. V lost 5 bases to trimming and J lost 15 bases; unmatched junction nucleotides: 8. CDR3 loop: CASRSGTERLTF. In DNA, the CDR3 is TGTGCCAGCAGATCCGGGACAGAACGCCTGACTTTC.

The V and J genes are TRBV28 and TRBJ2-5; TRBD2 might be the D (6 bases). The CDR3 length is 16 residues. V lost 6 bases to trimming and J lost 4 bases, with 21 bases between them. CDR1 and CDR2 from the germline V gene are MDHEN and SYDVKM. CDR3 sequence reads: CASSSSKATGGETQYF. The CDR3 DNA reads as TGTGCCAGCAGCAGCTCGAAGGCTACCGGGGGAGAGACCCAGTACTTC.

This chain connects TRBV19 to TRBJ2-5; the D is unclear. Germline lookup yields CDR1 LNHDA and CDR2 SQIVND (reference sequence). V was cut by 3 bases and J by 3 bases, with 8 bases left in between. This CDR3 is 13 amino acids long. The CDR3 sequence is CASSIGVEETQYF. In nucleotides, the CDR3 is TGTGCCAGTAGTATTGGGGTTGAAGAGACCCAGTACTTC.

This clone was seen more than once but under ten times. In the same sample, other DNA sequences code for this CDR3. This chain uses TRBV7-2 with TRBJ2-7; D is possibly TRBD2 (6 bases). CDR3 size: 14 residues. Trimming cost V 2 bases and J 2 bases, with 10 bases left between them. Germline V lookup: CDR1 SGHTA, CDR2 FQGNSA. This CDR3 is CASSLFGSTYEQYF. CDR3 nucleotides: TGTGCCAGCAGCTTATTCGGGAGTACCTACGAGCAGTACTTC.

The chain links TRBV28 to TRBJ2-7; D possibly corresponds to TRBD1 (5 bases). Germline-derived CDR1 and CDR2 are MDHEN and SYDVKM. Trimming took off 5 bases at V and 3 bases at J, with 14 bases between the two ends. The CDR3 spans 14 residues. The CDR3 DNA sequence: TGTGCCAGCAGTCAACGCAGGGTTTTCTACGAGCAGTACTTC. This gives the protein CASSQRRVFYEQYF.

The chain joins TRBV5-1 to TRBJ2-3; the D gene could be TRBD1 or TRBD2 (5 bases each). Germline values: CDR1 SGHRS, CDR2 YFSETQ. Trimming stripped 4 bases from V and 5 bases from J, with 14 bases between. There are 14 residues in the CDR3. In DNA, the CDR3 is TGCGCCAGCAGCCCGGGGCCGGGAATAGATACGCAGTATTTT. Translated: CASSPGPGIDTQYF.

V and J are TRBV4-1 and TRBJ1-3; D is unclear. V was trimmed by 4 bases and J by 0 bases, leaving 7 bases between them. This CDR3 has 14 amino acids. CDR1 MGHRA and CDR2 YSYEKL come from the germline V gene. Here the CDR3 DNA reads TGCGCCAGCAGCCGGGATCTCTCTGGAAACACCATATATTTT. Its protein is CASSRDLSGNTIYF.

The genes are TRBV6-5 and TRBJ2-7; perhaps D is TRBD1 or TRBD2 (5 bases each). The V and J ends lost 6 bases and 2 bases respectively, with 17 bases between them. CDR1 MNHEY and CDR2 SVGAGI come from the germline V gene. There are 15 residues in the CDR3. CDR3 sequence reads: CASSETGTAAYEQYF. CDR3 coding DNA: TGTGCCAGCAGCGAAACCGGGACGGCTGCCTACGAGCAGTACTTC.

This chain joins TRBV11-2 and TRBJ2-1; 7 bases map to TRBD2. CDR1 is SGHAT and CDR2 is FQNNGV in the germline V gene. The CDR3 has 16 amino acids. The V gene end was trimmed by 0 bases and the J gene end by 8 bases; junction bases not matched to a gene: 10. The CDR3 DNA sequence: TGTGCCAGCAGCTTAGATCGGGACTATTTGGTCGATGAGCAGTTCTTC. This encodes CASSLDRDYLVDEQFF.

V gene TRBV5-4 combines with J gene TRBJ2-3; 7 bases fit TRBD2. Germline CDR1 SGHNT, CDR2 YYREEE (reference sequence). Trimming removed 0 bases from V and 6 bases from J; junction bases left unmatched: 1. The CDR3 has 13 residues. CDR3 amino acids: CASSLELADTQYF. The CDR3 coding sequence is TGTGCCAGCAGCTTGGAACTAGCGGATACGCAGTATTTT. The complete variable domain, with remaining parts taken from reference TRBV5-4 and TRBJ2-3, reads ETGVTQSPTHLIKTRGQQVTLRCSSQSGHNTVSWYQQALGQGPQFIFQYYREEENGRGNFPPRFSGLQFPNYSSELNVNALELDDSALYLCASSLELADTQYFGPGTRLTVL.

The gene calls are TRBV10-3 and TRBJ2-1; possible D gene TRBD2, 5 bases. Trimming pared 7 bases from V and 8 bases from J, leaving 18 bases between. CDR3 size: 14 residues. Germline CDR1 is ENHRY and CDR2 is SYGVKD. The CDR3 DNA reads TGTGCCATCAAAACGGGCCTGCACGGGGATGAGCAGTTCTTC. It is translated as CAIKTGLHGDEQFF.

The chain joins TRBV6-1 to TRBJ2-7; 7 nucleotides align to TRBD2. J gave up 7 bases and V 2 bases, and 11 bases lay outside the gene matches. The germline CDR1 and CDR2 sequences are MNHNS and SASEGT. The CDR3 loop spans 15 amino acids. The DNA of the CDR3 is TGTGCCAGCAGTGAAAAGTCCGGGAGGTCGCGGGAGCAGTACTTC. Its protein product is CASSEKSGRSREQYF.

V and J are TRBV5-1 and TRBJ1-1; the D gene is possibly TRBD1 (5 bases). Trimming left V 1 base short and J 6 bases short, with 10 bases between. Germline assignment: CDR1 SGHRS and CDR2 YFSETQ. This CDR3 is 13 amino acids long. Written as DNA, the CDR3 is TGCGCCAGCAGCTTGTATCTGGGGGCTGAAGCTTTCTTT. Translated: CASSLYLGAEAFF.